The next 30 T cell receptor beta chains were all read from a single sample in a study of blood T cell repertoires in COVID-19. The repertoire was sequenced with immunoSEQ multiplex PCR; TCRdb's copy has only in-frame clones and lacks some. Among 40,000 or so clones listed, 88% were seen once. The source material was peripheral blood. The receptors derive from a human donor in a cohort sampled during active COVID-19.

V is TRBV3-1 (or the pseudogene TRBV3-2) and J is TRBJ1-1, with D unclear. The CDR3 length is 14 residues. Looked up from germline, CDR1 is LGHDT and CDR2 is YNNKEL (reference sequence). Trimming shortened V by 1 base and J by 0 bases, and 6 bases separated the two germline ends. CDR3 bases: TGTGCCAGCAGCCAAGCGGGGTTGAACACTGAAGCTTTCTTT. Its translation is CASSQAGLNTEAFF.

The V call is TRBV12-3 or TRBV12-4, the J call TRBJ1-6; 7 bases fit TRBD1. J lost 16 bases, V lost 0 bases, and 3 bases had no gene match. The CDR3 is made up of 12 amino acids. CDR3 bases: TGTGCCAGCAGTTTAGCGAGGGGACAGCTCCACTTT. Translated: CASSLARGQLHF.

CDR3 in DNA: TGCGCCAGCAGCTTGGGGGACTACCTGGGAACAGATACGCAGTATTTT. It is translated as CASSLGDYLGTDTQYF. The V and J genes are TRBV5-1 and TRBJ2-3; the match to TRBD2 covers 7 bases. CDR3 length: 16 amino acids. Losses at the gene ends were 0 bases for V and 3 bases for J; bases not matched to a gene: 7. Germline loops: CDR1 SGHRS, CDR2 YFSETQ.

The V and J genes are TRBV28 and TRBJ1-3; D gene unclear. The CDR3 is 12 amino acids. Trimming stripped 6 bases from V and 8 bases from J, with 11 bases between. CDR1 and CDR2 from the germline V gene are MDHEN and SYDVKM. DNA for the CDR3: TGTGCCAGCAGCCTCAGTAGCCACACCATATATTTT. It yields the protein CASSLSSHTIYF.

The rearrangement joins TRBV27 to TRBJ1-2; D may be TRBD1 (6 bases). This CDR3 has 13 residues. CDR1 MNHEY and CDR2 SMNVEV come from the germline V gene (reference sequence). V shed 5 bases and J shed 7 bases, with 14 bases lying between them. CDR3 nucleotides: TGTGCCAGCAGTCCTATCCCAGGGGTTGGCTACACCTTC. Protein product: CASSPIPGVGYTF.

The rearrangement joins TRBV5-1 to TRBJ1-2, with 8 bases matching TRBD1. Germline V gene sequence: CDR1 SGHRS, CDR2 YFSETQ. V was pared by 0 bases and J by 8 bases, with 9 bases of the junction left unmatched. There are 15 residues in the CDR3. The CDR3 sequence is CASSLARQGAGGYTF. CDR3 nucleotides: TGCGCCAGCAGCTTGGCGCGGCAGGGGGCTGGCGGCTACACCTTC.

J is TRBJ1-6 and V is TRBV7-9; 7 nucleotides align to TRBD1. The trim removed 4 bases at V and 8 bases at J, leaving 5 bases unmatched. The CDR3 spans 14 residues. Germline CDR1 reads SEHNR; CDR2 reads FQNEAQ (reference sequence). CDR3 protein: CASSSRQGHSPLHF. The CDR3, as DNA: TGTGCCAGCAGCTCTCGACAGGGACATTCACCCCTCCACTTT.

The genes are TRBV4-3 and TRBJ2-2, with 9 nucleotides matching TRBD1. V gave up 4 bases and J gave up 8 bases; unmatched junction bases: 8. The germline V gene has CDR1 LGHNA and CDR2 YSLEER. CDR3 length equals 15 residues. The CDR3 nucleotides read TGCGCCAGCAGCCTTAACAGGGGGCAGACGGGGGAGCTGTTTTTT. Amino acid sequence: CASSLNRGQTGELFF.

The chain has TRBV7-9 and TRBJ2-7; D is uncertain. Trimming removed 4 bases from V and 0 bases from J, with 7 bases in between. CDR3 length: 13 amino acids. Germline V lookup: CDR1 SEHNR, CDR2 FQNEAQ (reference sequence). The CDR3 protein is CASSSPSSYEQYF. CDR3 nucleotide sequence: TGTGCCAGCAGCTCCCCCAGCTCCTACGAGCAGTACTTC.

The V and J genes are TRBV19 and TRBJ1-2, with 9 bases matching TRBD1. Germline V lookup: CDR1 LNHDA, CDR2 SQIVND (reference sequence). Losses at the gene ends were 1 base for V and 8 bases for J; bases not matched to a gene: 8. CDR3 length: 15 amino acids. The CDR3 spells CASSIVLGQGGGYTF. Written as DNA, the CDR3 is TGTGCCAGTAGTATAGTTCTGGGACAGGGAGGCGGCTACACCTTC.

This chain joins TRBV18 and TRBJ1-1; D is unresolved. Trimming removed 3 bases at V and 10 bases at J, with 15 bases between. CDR1 and CDR2 from the germline V gene are KGHSH and LQKENI. The CDR3 totals 13 residues. CDR3 coding DNA: TGTGCCAGCTCACCCCGAACTACTGAGGGAGCTTTCTTT. Its translation is CASSPRTTEGAFF.

This chain uses TRBV6-1 with TRBJ2-3, with D tentatively TRBD2 (6 bases). From germline, CDR1 is MNHNS and CDR2 SASEGT. V lost 0 bases and J lost 5, with 9 bases in between. The CDR3 runs 14 residues. CDR3 DNA sequence: TGTGCCAGCAGTGAAGCGGGGGGACTAGATACGCAGTATTTT. This gives the protein CASSEAGGLDTQYF.

The chain combines TRBV7-9 with TRBJ2-1; tentatively, D is TRBD1 (5 bases). V lost 3 bases, J lost 7 bases, and 13 bases lay in between. This CDR3 spans 14 amino acids. The germline gives CDR1 SEHNR, CDR2 FQNEAQ (reference sequence). This CDR3 reads CASSFGAEGNEQFF. DNA for the CDR3: TGTGCCAGCAGCTTTGGGGCGGAAGGGAATGAGCAGTTCTTC.

The genes are TRBV9 and TRBJ2-1, with 9 bases fitting TRBD2. Germline V gene sequence: CDR1 SGDLS, CDR2 YYNGEE. V lost 4 bases, J lost 0 bases, and 8 bases stayed unmatched. This CDR3 is built from 17 residues. The CDR3 sequence: CASSPRLAVSSYNEQFF. The CDR3 DNA reads as TGTGCCAGCAGCCCCCGACTAGCGGTAAGCTCCTACAATGAGCAGTTCTTC.

This clone was counted between two and nine times. The chain employs TRBV15 and TRBJ2-4; TRBD2 aligns across 8 bases. In germline, CDR1 is LNHNV, CDR2 YYDKDF (reference sequence). CDR3 size: 16 residues. V shed 5 bases and J 7 bases; nucleotides not matched to a gene: 13. Here the CDR3 reads CATSRGGQGVFNIQYF. The CDR3 DNA is TGTGCCACCAGCCGGGGGGGCCAGGGTGTCTTTAACATTCAGTACTTC.

The chain carries TRBV7-9 and TRBJ2-7; TRBD1 matches 9 bases. The CDR3 sequence is 15 residues long. From germline, CDR1 is SEHNR and CDR2 FQNEAQ (reference sequence). The J segment lost 4 bases and the V segment lost 5 bases, leaving 9 bases of the junction unmatched. The CDR3: CASSATGTGKYEQYF. The CDR3 DNA sequence: TGTGCCAGCAGCGCGACCGGGACAGGGAAGTACGAGCAGTACTTC.

The J gene is TRBJ2-3, the V gene TRBV19; TRBD1 agrees at 7 bases. The CDR3 is 15 amino acids. The V and J ends lost 2 bases and 0 bases, in that order; junction bases with no gene match: 2. The germline gives CDR1 LNHDA, CDR2 SQIVND (reference sequence). CDR3 DNA: TGTGCCAGTAGTATAAGGGACAGTAGCACAGATACGCAGTATTTT. Its translation: CASSIRDSSTDTQYF. The full variable domain, its missing parts supplied by reference TRBV19 and TRBJ2-3, is DGGITQSPKYLFRKEGQNVTLSCEQNLNHDAMYWYRQDPGQGLRLIYYSQIVNDFQKGDIAEGYSVSREKKESFPLTVTSAQKNPTAFYLCASSIRDSSTDTQYFGPGTRLTVL.

This clone has only one observation. The chain recombines TRBV6-5 with TRBJ1-1; 9 nucleotides agree with TRBD1. This CDR3 region has 15 residues. The V gene's germline CDR1 is MNHEY and CDR2 SVGAGI. The ends lost 6 bases at V and 5 bases at J; junction bases unmatched: 10. The CDR3 here is CASSPEGQGRTEAFF. The DNA of the CDR3 is TGTGCCAGCAGCCCCGAAGGACAGGGGAGAACTGAAGCTTTCTTT.

The gene calls are TRBV12-3 or TRBV12-4 and TRBJ1-2; 9 positions match TRBD1. CDR3 size: 13 residues. Trimming took 5 bases from V and 8 from J; bases not matched to a gene: 6. CDR3: CASSIGTGQGYTF. DNA of the CDR3: TGTGCCAGCAGTATCGGGACAGGGCAAGGCTACACCTTC.

The chain links TRBV6-5 to TRBJ1-2; 7 nucleotides line up with TRBD1. This CDR3 spans 15 amino acids. The germline V gene encodes CDR1 MNHEY and CDR2 SVGAGI. With 10 bases clipped from V and 8 bases from J, the junction kept 19 bases outside the gene matches. DNA for the CDR3: TGTGCCACGTCCGGGACAGACCTCCTATGGGACGGCTACACCTTC. Protein sequence: CATSGTDLLWDGYTF.

The chain couples TRBV19 to TRBJ2-1; D is unclear. Germline loops: CDR1 LNHDA, CDR2 SQIVND (reference sequence). The CDR3 has 13 amino acids. V was trimmed by 3 bases and J by 6 bases, leaving 9 bases between them. The CDR3 region has the DNA TGTGCCAGTAGTATCGAAGCCTCCAATGAGCAGTTCTTC. Translation gives CASSIEASNEQFF.

J is TRBJ2-1 and V is TRBV28, with D unclear. CDR3 length: 15 amino acids. The germline gives CDR1 MDHEN, CDR2 SYDVKM. Trimming took off 3 bases at V and 0 bases at J, with 9 bases between the two ends. CDR3 loop: CASSLWSSSYNEQFF. In nucleotides, the CDR3 is TGTGCCAGCAGTTTGTGGTCGAGCTCCTACAATGAGCAGTTCTTC. The complete variable domain, with remaining parts taken from reference TRBV28 and TRBJ2-1, reads DVKVTQSSRYLVKRTGEKVFLECVQDMDHENMFWYRQDPGLGLRLIYFSYDVKMKEKGDIPEGYSVSREKKERFSLILESASTNQTSMYLCASSLWSSSYNEQFFGPGTRLTVL.

This chain connects TRBV7-3 to TRBJ2-1; 8 bases align to TRBD2. The CDR3 runs 16 residues. The germline gives CDR1 SGHTA, CDR2 FQGTGA. J was trimmed by 8 bases and V by 2 bases; bases with no gene match: 11. CDR3 in amino acids: CASSLRGSGASDEQFF. Written as DNA, the CDR3 is TGTGCCAGCAGCTTACGCGGTAGCGGGGCCTCCGATGAGCAGTTCTTC.

The chain joins TRBV19 to TRBJ2-6, with D tentatively TRBD2 (5 bases). Germline V gene sequence: CDR1 LNHDA, CDR2 SQIVND (reference sequence). This CDR3 has 22 residues. The V end lost 2 bases, the J end lost 0 bases, and 26 bases lay between the germline ends. This chain's CDR3 is CASSITPHPLLVKVSGANVLTF. The CDR3 DNA sequence: TGTGCCAGTAGTATAACCCCCCACCCCCTACTAGTAAAAGTCTCTGGGGCCAACGTCCTGACTTTC.

The chain carries TRBV4-2 and TRBJ2-1, with 9 positions matching TRBD2. CDR1 is LGHNA and CDR2 is YNFKEQ in the germline V gene. The CDR3 runs 17 residues. The V and J ends lost 0 bases and 8 bases, in that order; junction bases with no gene match: 11. The CDR3 DNA reads TGTGCCAGCAGCCAAGATCCTAGCGGGATGATGGTGGATGAGCAGTTCTTC. Protein product: CASSQDPSGMMVDEQFF.

The rearrangement joins TRBV4-2 to TRBJ1-2; no reliable D call. V was shortened by 0 bases and J by 6 bases, with 11 bases between the two germline ends. Germline CDR1 and CDR2: LGHNA and YNFKEQ. This CDR3 is 14 amino acids long. As DNA, the CDR3 is TGTGCCAGCAGCCAAGATCTGAACGGGGATGGCTACACCTTC. This translates into CASSQDLNGDGYTF.

The V and J genes are TRBV29-1 and TRBJ1-4, with D possibly matching TRBD1 (5 bases). From germline, CDR1 is SQVTM and CDR2 ANQGSEA. This CDR3 spans 14 amino acids. V was shortened by 5 bases and J by 10 bases, with 20 bases between the two germline ends. This chain's CDR3 is CSVSLTGYSGKLFF. CDR3 bases: TGCAGCGTTTCCCTAACAGGATATAGCGGAAAACTGTTTTTT.

The genes are TRBV11-2 and TRBJ1-2; no reliable D call. The V gene's germline CDR1 is SGHAT and CDR2 FQNNGV. This CDR3 is built from 15 residues. V was clipped by 5 bases and J by 0 bases, with 13 bases between them. CDR3 in amino acids: CASSANWESNYGYTF. In DNA form, the CDR3 reads TGTGCCAGCAGCGCCAACTGGGAGTCTAACTATGGCTACACCTTC.

This chain uses TRBV24-1 with TRBJ1-1; D possibly corresponds to TRBD1 (6 bases). Germline loops: CDR1 KGHDR, CDR2 SFDVKD. The CDR3 has 15 residues. Trimming took off 4 bases at V and 1 base at J, with 12 bases between the two ends. The CDR3 nucleotides are TGTGCCACCAGTGACGCTACAGGGAGGAACACTGAAGCTTTCTTT. It is translated as CATSDATGRNTEAFF.

The J gene is TRBJ1-1, the V gene TRBV25-1; no clear D gene. CDR3 length: 16 amino acids. The germline V and J ends were trimmed by 1 base and 0 bases, with 12 bases remaining between them. CDR1 MGHDK and CDR2 SYGVNS come from the germline V gene. CDR3 residues: CASSEWFGKLNTEAFF. The CDR3 region has the DNA TGTGCCAGCAGTGAATGGTTTGGCAAATTGAACACTGAAGCTTTCTTT.